Each of the 26 T cell receptor beta chains below was sequenced from the same sample in a study of T cells in women clearing cervical HPV infection (dated by TCRdb to the late 2010s). Libraries were prepared through the immunoSEQ multiplex PCR assay. TCRdb limited this immuneACCESS table to in-frame rearrangements with V and J called. A share of clones is missing; checked studies link under half to unresolved V genes, and the rest is unexplained. This sample's table contains about 34,000 clones. The ten largest clonotypes hold approximately 1.4% of the sample. Sequences were obtained from blood buffy coat. The receptors shown here come from a woman aged 18 to 75 with a cervical HPV16 infection that either progressed to CIN3+ or cleared (not recorded which).

In the case of this clone: Coverage ceases 3 residues before the CDR3 finishes, and the germline J gene fills in the end. The V and J genes are TRBV2 and TRBJ1-2, with D possibly matching TRBD1 (6 bases). The germline V gene encodes CDR1 SNHLY and CDR2 FYNNEI. This CDR3 spans 14 amino acids. Here the CDR3 reads CASSFDRSYSGYTF. CDR3 bases read: TGTGCCAGCAGTTTTGACAGGAGCTATTCGGGC. Full variable domain (missing parts from reference TRBV2 and TRBJ1-2): EPEVTQTPSHQVTQMGQEVILRCVPISNHLYFYWYRQILGQKVEFLVSFYNNEISEKSEIFDDQFSVERPDGSNFTLKIRSTKLEDSAMYFCASSFDRSYSGYTFGSGTRLTVV.

Concerning this clone: Read data end 3 residues before the CDR3 end; the end is taken from the germline J gene. This rearrangement joins TRBV7-9 to TRBJ2-3; D may be TRBD2 (6 bases). The CDR3 runs 15 residues. Germline V gives CDR1 SEHNR, CDR2 FQNEAQ (reference sequence). The covered CDR3 bases are TGTGCCAGCGCTACGACTAGACAAGGACAAGAGACG. It specifies CASATTRQGQET. The full CDR3 is CASATTRQGQETQYF.

As to this clone: Coverage ceases 3 residues before the CDR3 finishes, and the germline J gene fills in the end. The chain carries TRBV19 and TRBJ1-6; D is perhaps TRBD1 (5 bases). V lost 3 bases and J 7 bases, leaving 13 bases between the germline ends. The CDR3 has 15 amino acids. Germline CDR1 is LNHDA and CDR2 is SQIVND (reference sequence). CDR3 bases read: TGTGCCAGTAGTATCGCCGGGACTACAAATTCACCC. This gives the protein CASSIAGTTNSP. The whole CDR3 is CASSIAGTTNSPLHF. Using reference TRBV19 and TRBJ1-6 for the parts outside the CDR3, the full variable domain is DGGITQSPKYLFRKEGQNVTLSCEQNLNHDAMYWYRQDPGQGLRLIYYSQIVNDFQKGDIAEGYSVSREKKESFPLTVTSAQKNPTAFYLCASSIAGTTNSPLHFGNGTRLTVT.

As to this clone: From the germline J gene comes the end of the CDR3, since the read stops 3 residues before it. V usage is TRBV20-1 and J usage is TRBJ2-7; a weak D match, TRBD1 (5 bases). There are 11 residues in the CDR3. The germline V gene encodes CDR1 DFQATT and CDR2 SNEGSKA (reference sequence). V lost 3 bases to trimming and J lost 2 bases, with 5 bases between them. The covered CDR3 bases are TGCAGTGCTAGGACAGCCTACGAG. Amino acids: CSARTAYE. The CDR3, in full, reads CSARTAYEQYF.

About this clone itself: One end of the junction is discordant with germline, which a read error may explain. The sequenced fragment ends 3 residues before the CDR3 boundary, so the rest is inferred from the germline J gene. This sample includes further DNA sequences coding for the same CDR3. The rearrangement uses TRBV19 and TRBJ1-3, with D possibly matching TRBD1 (5 bases). There are 14 residues in the CDR3. The germline V gene has CDR1 LNHDA and CDR2 SQIVND (reference sequence). The CDR3 here is CAGFMRGGGNTIYF. CDR3 DNA (partial): TGTGCCGGCTTTATGAGGGGCGGTGGAAACACT.

Worth noting for this clone: Coverage ceases 3 residues before the CDR3 finishes, and the germline J gene fills in the end. This chain connects TRBV30 to TRBJ1-1, with no clear D. This CDR3 is built from 13 residues. Trimming stripped 0 bases from V and 1 base from J, with 6 bases between. Germline CDR1 GTSNPN, CDR2 SVGIG (reference sequence). The CDR3 here is CAWSVHQNTEAFF. The CDR3 DNA, read in part, is TGTGCCTGGAGTGTACATCAGAACACTGAA.

A note on this clone: The read terminates 3 residues ahead of where the CDR3 ends, so the germline J gene completes it. V usage is TRBV30 and J usage is TRBJ1-2; TRBD1 matches 9 bases. J was trimmed by 4 bases and V by 3 bases; bases with no gene match: 9. The CDR3 covers 15 residues. CDR1 is GTSNPN, CDR2 SVGIG, per germline (reference sequence). The CDR3 bases that were read are TGTGCCTGGAGGGGACAGGGAGGGGTCGGCTATGGC. Translation gives CAWRGQGGVGYG. The full CDR3 protein is CAWRGQGGVGYGYTF.

With regard to this clone: The missing CDR3 end, 3 residues past where the read stops, is filled in from the germline J gene. This chain connects TRBV7-2 to TRBJ1-2; D is unresolved. The germline V gene encodes CDR1 SGHTA and CDR2 FQGNSA. This CDR3 is built from 14 residues. CDR3 sequence reads: CASSLDPREETYTF. The part of the CDR3 DNA that was read is TGTGCCAGCAGCTTAGATCCGCGGGAAGAGACC.

Turning to this clone: With the read ending 3 residues before the CDR3 end, the germline J gene is used to fill in that end. The chain is built from TRBV20-1 and TRBJ2-3; 8 nucleotides agree with TRBD2. V trimming: 6 bases; J trimming: 1 base; junction bases outside the gene matches: 3. From germline, CDR1 is DFQATT and CDR2 SNEGSKA (reference sequence). This CDR3 is built from 13 residues. CDR3 sequence reads: CSAPGGGTDTQYF. CDR3 DNA (partial): TGCAGTGCGCCCGGGGGGGGCACAGATACG.

As regards this clone: The missing CDR3 end, 3 residues past where the read stops, is filled in from the germline J gene. V and J are TRBV11-2 and TRBJ2-1; 8 bases match TRBD2. The CDR3 consists of 15 residues. The junction had 7 bases not matched to a gene; V was cut back by 0 bases and J by 9 bases. From germline, CDR1 is SGHAT and CDR2 FQNNGV. CDR3 sequence reads: CASSLEAGGFAEQFF. Partial CDR3 DNA: TGTGCCAGCAGCTTAGAGGCGGGGGGCTTTGCTGAG.

Points on this clone: The CDR3 end lies 3 residues beyond the end of the read and is filled in from the germline J gene. This chain connects TRBV5-1 to TRBJ2-7; the D gene is possibly TRBD1 (5 bases). This CDR3 region has 14 residues. Germline CDR1 SGHRS, CDR2 YFSETQ. The V gene lost 0 bases and the J gene lost 6 bases, with 13 bases spanning the gap. This chain's CDR3 is CASSLGQGLGEQYF. The sequenced part of the CDR3 DNA is TGCGCCAGCAGCTTGGGGCAGGGTTTGGGCGAG.

Remarks on this clone: Read coverage stops 3 residues before the CDR3 terminus; the germline J gene supplies the remainder. V usage is TRBV20-1 and J usage is TRBJ2-5, with 8 nucleotides matching TRBD2. The CDR3 is 13 residues long. The germline V gene has CDR1 DFQATT and CDR2 SNEGSKA (reference sequence). V trimming: 8 bases; J trimming: 7 bases; junction bases outside the gene matches: 12. Partial CDR3 DNA: TGCAGTACCCGGGGGGGATCTCGAGGGACC. Its protein is CSTRGGSRGT. The CDR3 as a whole reads CSTRGGSRGTQYF.

A remark on this clone: Sequencing ends 3 residues short of the CDR3 end; the germline J gene provides the rest. The chain has TRBV19 and TRBJ2-1, with D possibly TRBD1 on 6 matching bases. There are 13 residues in the CDR3. Trimming took off 6 bases at V and 5 bases at J, with 11 bases between the two ends. In germline, CDR1 is LNHDA, CDR2 SQIVND (reference sequence). CDR3 bases read: TGTGCCAGTAGCCGGGGACAAAACAATGAG. It specifies CASSRGQNNE. The whole CDR3 protein reads CASSRGQNNEQFF.

Concerning this clone itself: The read ends 3 residues before the CDR3 terminus; that terminus is restored from the germline J gene. The chain uses TRBV6-2 or TRBV6-3 and TRBJ1-1; the D is unclear. Trimming stripped 2 bases from V and 2 bases from J, with 6 bases between. Per the germline V gene, CDR1 is MNHEY and CDR2 is SVGEGT. The CDR3 loop spans 13 amino acids. CDR3: CASSYADNTEAFF. CDR3 DNA (partial): TGTGCCAGCAGTTACGCAGATAACACTGAA.

As for this clone: The read stops 3 residues short of the end of the CDR3; the missing end is completed from the germline J gene. The V gene is TRBV10-3, the J gene TRBJ2-4, with 8 bases lining up with TRBD2. CDR3 length: 13 amino acids. CDR1 and CDR2 (germline): ENHRY, SYGVKD. CDR3 sequence: CAINQREQETQYF. The sequenced CDR3 bases are TGTGCCATTAATCAGCGGGAGCAAGAGACT.

As for this clone: The sequence runs out 3 residues before the end of the CDR3; the remainder is reconstructed from the germline J gene. V is TRBV19 and J is TRBJ2-5, with 12 bases matching TRBD1. V was clipped by 5 bases and J by 5 bases; unmatched bases: 9. Germline lookup yields CDR1 LNHDA and CDR2 SQIVND (reference sequence). The CDR3 runs to 16 residues. The CDR3 is CASSGGTGGLGETQYF. CDR3 DNA (partial): TGTGCCAGTAGTGGGGGGACAGGGGGCTTGGGGGAGACC.

With regard to this clone: The CDR3 end lies 3 residues beyond the end of the read and is filled in from the germline J gene. J is TRBJ2-5 and V is TRBV18; 10 bases agree with TRBD2. This CDR3 is built from 14 residues. V was clipped by 3 bases and J by 3 bases; unmatched bases: 1. Per the germline V gene, CDR1 is KGHSH and CDR2 is LQKENI. CDR3 protein: CASSPSGGEETQYF. Incomplete CDR3 DNA: TGTGCCAGCTCACCCAGCGGGGGGGAAGAGACC.

A word on this clone: The read is 3 residues too short to cover the CDR3 end, so that end is filled in from the germline J gene. The chain combines TRBV30 with TRBJ2-7; unclear D gene. The germline V gene encodes CDR1 GTSNPN and CDR2 SVGIG (reference sequence). Deletions cut 0 bases from V and 4 bases from J, with 10 bases between. The CDR3 contains 13 residues. Partial CDR3 DNA: TGTGCCTGGAGTGTATCCAAAAAATACGAG. This gives the protein CAWSVSKKYE. The entire CDR3 sequence reads CAWSVSKKYEQYF. Full variable domain (outside the CDR3, taken from reference TRBV30 and TRBJ2-7): SQTIHQWPATLVQPVGSPLSLECTVEGTSNPNLYWYRQAAGRGLQLLFYSVGIGQISSEVPQNLSASRPQDRQFILSSKKLLLSDSGFYLCAWSVSKKYEQYFGPGTRLTVT.

CDR3 region: CASSYPGTGYQETYTF. The CDR3 DNA, read in part, is TGTGCCAGCAGTTACCCCGGGACAGGGTACCAAGAGACC. J is TRBJ1-2 and V is TRBV6-2 or TRBV6-3; 9 nucleotides agree with TRBD1. The read terminates 3 residues ahead of where the CDR3 ends, so the germline J gene completes it. Germline CDR1 and CDR2: MNHEY and SVGEGT. The CDR3 extends over 16 amino acids.

Notes on this clone: The junction shows a germline mismatch at one end, possibly a read error. The CDR3 extends 3 residues past the end of the read, so its final part is completed from the germline J gene. The chain uses TRBV18 and TRBJ2-2; 8 bases are shared with TRBD1. The CDR3 sequence is 17 residues long. Germline CDR1 is KGHSH and CDR2 is LQKENI. The CDR3 sequence is CASSPNEVTGVGSPLFF. The DNA read from the CDR3 is TGTGCCAGTTCACCCAATGAAGTGACAGGGGTTGGGTCACCG.

About this clone itself: The read terminates 3 residues before the CDR3 end, so the remaining end is supplied by the germline J gene. This chain links TRBV19 with TRBJ1-1; 7 nucleotides line up with TRBD1. The CDR3 runs 17 residues. Germline lookup yields CDR1 LNHDA and CDR2 SQIVND (reference sequence). J lost 1 base, V lost 2 bases, and 10 bases had no gene match. CDR3 residues: CASSILRQGGGNTEAFF. CDR3 DNA (partial): TGTGCCAGTAGTATACTACGACAGGGAGGTGGGAACACTGAA.

Details on this clone: The read falls 3 residues short of the CDR3 end, and the missing part is taken from the germline J gene. This chain joins TRBV5-1 and TRBJ2-4; TRBD1 aligns across 8 bases. Germline V gene sequence: CDR1 SGHRS, CDR2 YFSETQ. The CDR3 is 15 amino acids. This CDR3 reads CASSLRPGGGQPQYF. Partial CDR3 DNA: TGCGCCAGCAGCTTGCGGCCAGGGGGCGGTCAGCCT.

Details on this clone: The read ends 3 residues shy of where the CDR3 ends; the end is completed using the germline J gene. The chain carries TRBV19 and TRBJ2-2; weak D call: TRBD2 (5 bases). Germline CDR1 and CDR2: LNHDA and SQIVND (reference sequence). This CDR3 is 17 amino acids long. The CDR3 region is CASSIGLLASAANVLFF. The sequenced part of the CDR3 DNA is TGTGCCAGTAGTATCGGACTCTTAGCCTCTGCGGCCAACGTG.

Turning to this clone: The read ends 3 residues shy of where the CDR3 ends; the end is completed using the germline J gene. The chain combines TRBV5-6 with TRBJ1-2; 10 bases are shared with TRBD1. The CDR3 totals 14 residues. The V gene end was trimmed by 3 bases and the J gene end by 2 bases; junction bases not matched to a gene: 1. Per the germline V gene, CDR1 is SGHDT and CDR2 is YYEEEE. CDR3 DNA (partial): TGTGCCAGCAGCTGGGGACAGGGGAACTATGGC. Translating gives CASSWGQGNYG. The CDR3 as a whole reads CASSWGQGNYGYTF.

The sequenced CDR3 bases are TGTGCCAGTAACCCCGGGACAGCATTTAATTCACCC. Translating it yields CASNPGTAFNSP. The whole CDR3 is CASNPGTAFNSPLHF. The chain recombines TRBV19 with TRBJ1-6; TRBD1 matches at 7 bases. Read coverage stops 3 residues before the CDR3 terminus; the germline J gene supplies the remainder. Trimming at V came to 7 bases and at J to 6 bases, leaving 9 bases not matched to a gene. The length of the CDR3 is 15 residues. Germline loops: CDR1 LNHDA, CDR2 SQIVND (reference sequence). Drawing the rest from reference TRBV19 and TRBJ1-6, the complete variable domain is DGGITQSPKYLFRKEGQNVTLSCEQNLNHDAMYWYRQDPGQGLRLIYYSQIVNDFQKGDIAEGYSVSREKKESFPLTVTSAQKNPTAFYLCASNPGTAFNSPLHFGNGTRLTVT.

The covered CDR3 bases are TGTGCCAGCAGCTTAGGGGCAAGAAACACCGGGGAG. Translated: CASSLGARNTGE. The complete CDR3 sequence is CASSLGARNTGELFF. The V gene is TRBV11-1, the J gene TRBJ2-2; no definite D call. Coverage ceases 3 residues before the CDR3 finishes, and the germline J gene fills in the end. V lost 1 base and J 2 bases, leaving 8 bases between the germline ends. The CDR3 is 15 residues long. The germline CDR1 and CDR2 sequences are SGHAT and FQDESV (reference sequence).